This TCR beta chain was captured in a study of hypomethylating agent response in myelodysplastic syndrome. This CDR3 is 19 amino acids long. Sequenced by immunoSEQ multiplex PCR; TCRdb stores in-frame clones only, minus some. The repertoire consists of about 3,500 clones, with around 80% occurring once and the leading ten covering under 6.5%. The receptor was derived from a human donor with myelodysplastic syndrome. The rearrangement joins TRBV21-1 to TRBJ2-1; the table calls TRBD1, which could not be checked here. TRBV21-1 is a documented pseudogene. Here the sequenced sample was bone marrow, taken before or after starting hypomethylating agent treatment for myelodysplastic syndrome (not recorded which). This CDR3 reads CASSPPRDSPRVTYNEQFF. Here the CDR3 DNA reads TGTGCCAGCAGCCCCCCCAGGGACAGCCCTCGGGTAACCTACAATGAGCAGTTCTTC.